Reported below is one TCR beta chain. Trimming stripped 1 base from V and 3 bases from J, with 6 bases between. Germline-derived CDR1 and CDR2 are SNHLY and FYNNEI. The CDR3 is 13 residues long. The data stem from a study of CD4+ T cells in melanoma. TCRdb's table, derived via immunoSEQ multiplex PCR, lists solely in-frame clones and lacks some. The data hold about 10,000 clones, with approximately 67% observed a single time. The sequencing input was cells from a culture (not recorded whether cultured in vitro). The TCR was taken from a human donor with melanoma. The chain joins TRBV2 to TRBJ2-5; a possible D gene is TRBD1 (6 bases). CDR3: CASSEGTEETQYF. DNA for the CDR3: TGTGCCAGCAGTGAAGGGACAGAAGAGACCCAGTACTTC.